Listed below are T cell receptor beta chains from one sample, sequenced in a study of molecular identifiers for immune sequencing clone quantification. TCRdb called the PCR reads again in MiXCR, with one record for every CDR3 protein. This table has about 510,000 distinct CDR3 sequences, about 25% appearing once. The sequenced sample consisted of naive CD8+ T cells from blood, with Jurkat cell RNA spiked in. These receptors came from a human donor in good health. Some libraries in this study had Jurkat cell RNA spiked in. CDR3s include the opening cysteine and the closing phenylalanine or tryptophan. D genes are given only for firm matches. Some rows mark clone size as missing; the rest say once, few, many or name a class of expanded clone.

J: TRBJ2-3; size: many; D: -; V: TRBV2; DNA: TGTGCCAGCAGTGAAGACGGCAGCCCCACAGATACGCAGTATTTT; CDR3: CASSEDGSPTDTQYF
J: TRBJ2-1; size: -; D: TRBD2; V: TRBV24-1; DNA: TGTGCCACCAGTGATTTTCCCACGGGAGGGCCCACTAAGAGCTCCTACAATGAGCAGTTCTTC; CDR3: CATSDFPTGGPTKSSYNEQFF
J: TRBJ2-7; size: few; D: -; V: TRBV5-4; DNA: TGTGCCAGCAGCACCCGGACGAACTCCTACGAGCAGTACTTC; CDR3: CASSTRTNSYEQYF
J: TRBJ1-1; size: few; D: TRBD1; V: TRBV5-4; DNA: TGTGCCAGCAGCTCCCGACAGGGCTATGTGGACACTGAAGCTTTCTTT; CDR3: CASSSRQGYVDTEAFF
J: TRBJ1-1; size: -; D: -; V: TRBV5-1; DNA: TGCGCCAGCAGCTTGATTGGGGGCGCGGTTGACACTGAAGCTTTCTTT; CDR3: CASSLIGGAVDTEAFF
J: TRBJ1-1; size: many; D: -; V: TRBV2; DNA: TGTGCCAGCATTTACATGAACACTGAAGCTTTCTTT; CDR3: CASIYMNTEAFF
J: TRBJ2-3; size: many; D: -; V: TRBV5-1; DNA: TGCGCCAGCAGCTTGGAGCTACCATCTCTGGATACGCAGTATTTT; CDR3: CASSLELPSLDTQYF
J: TRBJ1-2; size: -; D: -; V: TRBV3-1; DNA: TGTGCCAGCAGCCAAGGACAGGATACCTATGGCTACACCTTC; CDR3: CASSQGQDTYGYTF
J: TRBJ1-6; size: -; D: TRBD1; V: TRBV12-3/TRBV12-4; DNA: TGTGCCAGCAGTTTTGGGACAGCTAATTCACCCCTCCACTTT; CDR3: CASSFGTANSPLHF
J: TRBJ2-7; size: -; D: -; V: TRBV2; DNA: TGTGCCAGCAGTGAAGGCAGAGGAAGCGGCTTCTACGAGCAGTACTTC; CDR3: CASSEGRGSGFYEQYF